The sequence of this T cell receptor (beta chain) was determined in a study of T cell responses to AZD1222 COVID-19 vaccine. About this clone: Its antigen is unidentified.

Study outcomes and limitations: Unmutated variant regions are reportedly targeted by nearly half of spike-specific TCRs. Vaccine-related CD4 TCRs covered spike, predominating at 160-218 and 743-854. After the peak T cell response, and only then, were repertoires sampled.

Sequenced by immunoSEQ multiplex PCR; TCRdb stores in-frame clones only, minus some. Of around 120,000 clones listed, 85% to 95% are singletons. Some second doses came at about 4 weeks and others at about 12 weeks; these were pooled. In germline, CDR1 is LGHDT, CDR2 YNNKEL (reference sequence). This CDR3 is 14 amino acids long. V was clipped by 4 bases and J by 5 bases; unmatched bases: 6. This receptor was identified in an adult who received the AZD1222 COVID-19 vaccine. The input for sequencing was peripheral blood, taken 28 days after the second AZD1222 dose. This rearrangement joins TRBV3-1 (or the pseudogene TRBV3-2) to TRBJ2-5; 8 bases agree with TRBD1. CDR3 amino acids: CASSRDRGRETQYF. The CDR3 DNA sequence: TGTGCCAGCAGCCGAGACAGGGGTCGGGAGACCCAGTACTTC.